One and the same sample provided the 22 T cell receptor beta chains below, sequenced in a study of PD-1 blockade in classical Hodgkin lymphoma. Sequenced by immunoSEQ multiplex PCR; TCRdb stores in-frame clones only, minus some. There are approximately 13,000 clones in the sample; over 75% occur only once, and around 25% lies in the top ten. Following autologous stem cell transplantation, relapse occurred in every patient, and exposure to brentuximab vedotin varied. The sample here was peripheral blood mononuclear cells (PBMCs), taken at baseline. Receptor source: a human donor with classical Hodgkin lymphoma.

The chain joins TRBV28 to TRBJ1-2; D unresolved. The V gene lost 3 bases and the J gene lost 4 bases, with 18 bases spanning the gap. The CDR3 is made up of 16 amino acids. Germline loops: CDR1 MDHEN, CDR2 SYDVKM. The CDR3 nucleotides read TGTGCCAGCAGTTTCCTCCATTACGGTCGGTCCTATGGCTACACCTTC. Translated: CASSFLHYGRSYGYTF.

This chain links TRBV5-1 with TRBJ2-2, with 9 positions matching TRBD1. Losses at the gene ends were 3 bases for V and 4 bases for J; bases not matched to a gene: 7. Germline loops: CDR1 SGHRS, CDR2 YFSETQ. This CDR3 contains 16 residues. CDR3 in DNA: TGCGCCAGCAGCTGGGACAGGGTGGGGTCCACCGGGGAGCTGTTTTTT. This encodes CASSWDRVGSTGELFF.

The CDR3 coding sequence is TGTGCCAGCAGGACCGCAGGGTATACAGATACGCAGTATTTT. Amino acids: CASRTAGYTDTQYF. The J gene is TRBJ2-3, the V gene TRBV27, with D perhaps matching TRBD1 (5 bases). The CDR3 is 14 residues long. Germline loops: CDR1 MNHEY, CDR2 SMNVEV (reference sequence). Trimming stripped 6 bases from V and 3 bases from J, with 13 bases between.

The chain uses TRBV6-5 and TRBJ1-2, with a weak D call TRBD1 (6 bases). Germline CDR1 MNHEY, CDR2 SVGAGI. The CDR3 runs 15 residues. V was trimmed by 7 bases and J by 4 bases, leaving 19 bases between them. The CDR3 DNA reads TGTGCCAGCACCCGTACCCAGGGGAACCGCTATGGCTACACCTTC. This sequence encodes CASTRTQGNRYGYTF.

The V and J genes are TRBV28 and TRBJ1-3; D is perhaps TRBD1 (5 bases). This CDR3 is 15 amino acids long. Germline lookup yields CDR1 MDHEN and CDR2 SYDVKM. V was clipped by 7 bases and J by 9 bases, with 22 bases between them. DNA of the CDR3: TGTGCCAGCACTATTCACCCGACGGGGCAGGGCACCATATATTTT. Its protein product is CASTIHPTGQGTIYF.

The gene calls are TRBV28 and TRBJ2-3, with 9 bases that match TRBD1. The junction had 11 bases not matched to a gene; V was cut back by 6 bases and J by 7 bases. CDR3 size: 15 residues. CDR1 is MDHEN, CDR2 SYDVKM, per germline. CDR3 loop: CASRNPQGATHTQYF. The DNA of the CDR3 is TGTGCCAGCAGGAATCCACAGGGGGCGACGCATACGCAGTATTTT.

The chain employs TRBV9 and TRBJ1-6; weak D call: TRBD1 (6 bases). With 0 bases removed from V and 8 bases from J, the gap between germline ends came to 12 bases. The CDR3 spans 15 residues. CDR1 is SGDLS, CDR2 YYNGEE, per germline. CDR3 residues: CASSVAGGGYSPLHF. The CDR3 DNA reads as TGTGCCAGCAGCGTAGCGGGGGGCGGATATTCACCCCTCCACTTT.

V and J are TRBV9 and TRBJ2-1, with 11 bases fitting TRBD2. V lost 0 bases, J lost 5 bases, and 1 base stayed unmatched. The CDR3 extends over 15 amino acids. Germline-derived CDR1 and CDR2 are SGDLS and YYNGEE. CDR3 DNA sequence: TGTGCCAGCAGCGTAGAACTAGCGGGGGACAATGAGCAGTTCTTC. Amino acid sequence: CASSVELAGDNEQFF.

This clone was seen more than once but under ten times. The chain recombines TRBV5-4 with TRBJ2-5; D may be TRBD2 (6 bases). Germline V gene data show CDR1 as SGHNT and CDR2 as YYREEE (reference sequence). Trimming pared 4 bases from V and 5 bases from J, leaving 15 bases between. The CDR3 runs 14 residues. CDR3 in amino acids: CASSLGGGAETQYF. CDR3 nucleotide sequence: TGTGCCAGCAGCCTCGGTGGAGGGGCGGAGACCCAGTACTTC.

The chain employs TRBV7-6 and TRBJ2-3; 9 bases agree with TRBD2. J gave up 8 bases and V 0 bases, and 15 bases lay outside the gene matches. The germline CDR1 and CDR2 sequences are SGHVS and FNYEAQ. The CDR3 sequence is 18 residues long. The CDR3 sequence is CASSLAHWAGGPSSTQYF. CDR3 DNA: TGTGCCAGCAGCTTAGCGCATTGGGCGGGAGGGCCCTCGAGTACGCAGTATTTT.

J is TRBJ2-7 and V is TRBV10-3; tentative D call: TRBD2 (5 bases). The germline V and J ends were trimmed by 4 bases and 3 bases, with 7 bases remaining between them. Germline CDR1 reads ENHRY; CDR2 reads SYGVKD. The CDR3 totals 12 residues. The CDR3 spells CAISAGLYEQYF. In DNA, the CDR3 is TGTGCCATCAGTGCTGGACTCTACGAGCAGTACTTC.

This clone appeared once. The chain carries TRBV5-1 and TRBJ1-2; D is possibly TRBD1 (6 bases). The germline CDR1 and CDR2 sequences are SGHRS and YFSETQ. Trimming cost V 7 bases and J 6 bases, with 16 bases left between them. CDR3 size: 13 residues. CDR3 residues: CASAPRTVDGYTF. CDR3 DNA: TGCGCCAGCGCTCCCCGGACAGTGGATGGCTACACCTTC. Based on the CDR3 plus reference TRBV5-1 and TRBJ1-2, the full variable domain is KAGVTQTPRYLIKTRGQQVTLSCSPISGHRSVSWYQQTPGQGLQFLFEYFSETQRNKGNFPGRFSGRQFSNSRSEMNVSTLELGDSALYLCASAPRTVDGYTFGSGTRLTVV.

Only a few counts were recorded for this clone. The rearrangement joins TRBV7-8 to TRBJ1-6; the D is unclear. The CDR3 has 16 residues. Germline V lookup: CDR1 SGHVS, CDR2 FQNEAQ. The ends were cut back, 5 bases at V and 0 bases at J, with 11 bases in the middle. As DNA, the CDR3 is TGTGCCAGCAGCGGATATCGGAGCTCCTATAATTCACCCCTCCACTTT. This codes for CASSGYRSSYNSPLHF.

This chain's CDR3 is CASSSTGVKSGYGYTF. The CDR3 DNA reads TGTGCCAGCAGCTCGACAGGGGTAAAGTCAGGCTATGGCTACACCTTC. The chain employs TRBV11-2 and TRBJ1-2; 8 bases are a match to TRBD1. The CDR3 has 16 residues. Germline values: CDR1 SGHAT, CDR2 FQNNGV. V lost 4 bases and J lost 4; bases outside the gene matches: 11.

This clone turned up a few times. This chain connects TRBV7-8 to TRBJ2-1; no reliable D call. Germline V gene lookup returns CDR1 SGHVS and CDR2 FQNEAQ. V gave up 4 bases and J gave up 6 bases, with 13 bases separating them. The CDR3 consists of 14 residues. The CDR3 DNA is TGTGCCAGCAGCTCTCCGGATCGGAGCAATGAGCAGTTCTTC. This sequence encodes CASSSPDRSNEQFF.

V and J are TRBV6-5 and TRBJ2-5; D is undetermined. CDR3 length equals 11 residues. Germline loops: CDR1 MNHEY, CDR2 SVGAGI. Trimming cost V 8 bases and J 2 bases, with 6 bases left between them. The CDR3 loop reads CASSEQETQYF. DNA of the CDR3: TGTGCCAGCTCAGAACAAGAGACCCAGTACTTC.

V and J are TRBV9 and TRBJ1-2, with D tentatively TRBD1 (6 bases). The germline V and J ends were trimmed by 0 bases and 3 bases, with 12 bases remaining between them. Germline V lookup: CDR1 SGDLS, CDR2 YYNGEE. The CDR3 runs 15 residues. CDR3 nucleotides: TGTGCCAGCAGCGTAGTGTGGGGGCTTGACTATGGCTACACCTTC. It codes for CASSVVWGLDYGYTF.

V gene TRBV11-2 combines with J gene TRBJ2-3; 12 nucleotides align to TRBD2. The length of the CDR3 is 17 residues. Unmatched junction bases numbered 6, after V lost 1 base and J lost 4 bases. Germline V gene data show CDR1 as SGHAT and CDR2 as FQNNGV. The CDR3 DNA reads TGTGCCAGCAGCTTAGTGCTAGCGGGGGGGCCTTCAGATACGCAGTATTTT. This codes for CASSLVLAGGPSDTQYF.

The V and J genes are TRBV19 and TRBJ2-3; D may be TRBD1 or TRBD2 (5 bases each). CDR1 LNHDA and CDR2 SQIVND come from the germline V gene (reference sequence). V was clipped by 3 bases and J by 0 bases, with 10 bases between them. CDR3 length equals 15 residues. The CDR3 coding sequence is TGTGCCAGTAGTATTGGGGGAAGGAGCACAGATACGCAGTATTTT. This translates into CASSIGGRSTDTQYF. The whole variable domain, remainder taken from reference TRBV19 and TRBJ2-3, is DGGITQSPKYLFRKEGQNVTLSCEQNLNHDAMYWYRQDPGQGLRLIYYSQIVNDFQKGDIAEGYSVSREKKESFPLTVTSAQKNPTAFYLCASSIGGRSTDTQYFGPGTRLTVL.

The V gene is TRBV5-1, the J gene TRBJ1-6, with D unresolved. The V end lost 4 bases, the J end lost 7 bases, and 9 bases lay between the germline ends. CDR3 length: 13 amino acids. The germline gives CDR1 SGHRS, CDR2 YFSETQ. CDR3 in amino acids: CASSVSANSPLHF. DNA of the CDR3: TGCGCCAGCAGCGTGTCGGCCAATTCACCCCTCCACTTT. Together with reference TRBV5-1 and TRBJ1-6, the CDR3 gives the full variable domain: KAGVTQTPRYLIKTRGQQVTLSCSPISGHRSVSWYQQTPGQGLQFLFEYFSETQRNKGNFPGRFSGRQFSNSRSEMNVSTLELGDSALYLCASSVSANSPLHFGNGTRLTVT.

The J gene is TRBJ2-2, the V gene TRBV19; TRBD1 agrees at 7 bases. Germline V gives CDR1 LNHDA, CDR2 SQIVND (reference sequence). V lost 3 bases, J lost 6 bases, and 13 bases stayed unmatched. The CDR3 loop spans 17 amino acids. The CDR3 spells CASSIPRGQGVSGELFF. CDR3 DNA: TGTGCCAGTAGTATCCCGAGAGGCCAGGGGGTCTCCGGGGAGCTGTTTTTT.

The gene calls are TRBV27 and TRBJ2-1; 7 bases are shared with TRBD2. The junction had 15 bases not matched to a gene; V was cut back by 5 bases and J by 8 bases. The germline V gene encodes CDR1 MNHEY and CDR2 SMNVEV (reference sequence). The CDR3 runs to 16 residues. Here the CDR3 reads CASSTWVLAPEYEQFF. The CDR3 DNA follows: TGTGCCAGCAGTACATGGGTACTAGCGCCAGAGTATGAGCAGTTCTTC.